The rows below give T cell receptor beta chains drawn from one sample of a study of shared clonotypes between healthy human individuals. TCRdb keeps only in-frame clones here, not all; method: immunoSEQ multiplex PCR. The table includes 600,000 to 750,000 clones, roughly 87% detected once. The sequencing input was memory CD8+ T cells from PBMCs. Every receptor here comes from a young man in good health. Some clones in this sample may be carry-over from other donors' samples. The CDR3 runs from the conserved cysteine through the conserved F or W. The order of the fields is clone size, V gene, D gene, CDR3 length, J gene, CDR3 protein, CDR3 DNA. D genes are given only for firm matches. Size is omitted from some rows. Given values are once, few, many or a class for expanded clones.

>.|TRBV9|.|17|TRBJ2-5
CASSVGPSGGTQETQYF
TGTGCCAGCAGCGTAGGACCAAGCGGAGGGACCCAAGAGACCCAGTACTTC
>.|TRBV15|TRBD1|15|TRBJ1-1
CATSRDPTGGLPAFF
TGTGCCACCAGCAGAGACCCGACAGGGGGTCTCCCAGCTTTCTTT
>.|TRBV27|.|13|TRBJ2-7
CASSSPGFYEQYF
TGTGCCAGCAGTTCTCCGGGGTTCTACGAGCAGTACTTC
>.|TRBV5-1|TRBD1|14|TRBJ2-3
CASSGTGDTDTQYF
TGCGCCAGCAGCGGGACAGGGGATACAGATACGCAGTATTTT
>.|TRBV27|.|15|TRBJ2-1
CASSLGRSSYNEQFF
TGTGCCAGCAGTTTAGGCCGCAGCTCCTACAATGAGCAGTTCTTC
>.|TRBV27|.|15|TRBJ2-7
CASSLSKQLGYEQYF
TGTGCCAGCAGTCTTTCCAAACAACTCGGCTACGAGCAGTACTTC
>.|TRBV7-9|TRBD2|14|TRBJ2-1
CASLGGSVENEQFF
TGTGCCAGCCTGGGAGGGAGCGTAGAAAATGAGCAGTTCTTC
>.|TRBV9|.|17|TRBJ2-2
CASSVAWGGMNTGELFF
TGTGCCAGCAGCGTAGCCTGGGGCGGCATGAACACCGGGGAGCTGTTTTTT
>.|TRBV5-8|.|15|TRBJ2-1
CASSLRGSSYNEQFF
TGTGCCAGCAGCTTGAGGGGGAGCTCCTACAATGAGCAGTTCTTC
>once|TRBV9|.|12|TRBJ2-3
CASGDYFDTQYF
TGTGCCAGCGGCGACTACTTCGATACGCAGTATTTT
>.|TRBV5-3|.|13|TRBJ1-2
CASISQGSYGYTF
TGTGCCAGCATCTCACAGGGTAGCTATGGCTACACCTTC
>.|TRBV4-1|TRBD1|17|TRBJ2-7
CASSQDPRQGGWGEQYF
TGCGCCAGCAGCCAAGATCCCCGACAGGGGGGATGGGGCGAGCAGTACTTC
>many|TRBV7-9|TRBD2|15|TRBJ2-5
CASSFEVRGGETQYF
TGTGCCAGCAGCTTTGAAGTTCGGGGGGGAGAGACCCAGTACTTC
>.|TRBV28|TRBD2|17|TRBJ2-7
CASSLGVVAGSNYEQYF
TGTGCCAGCAGTTTAGGGGTTGTAGCGGGTAGCAACTACGAGCAGTACTTC
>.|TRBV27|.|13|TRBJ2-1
CASTDRTYNEQFF
TGTGCCAGCACCGATCGGACCTACAATGAGCAGTTCTTC
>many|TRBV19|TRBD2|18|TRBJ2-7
CASSPRGVSQVYNYEQYF
TGTGCCAGTAGCCCTCGGGGGGTCTCCCAGGTCTATAACTACGAGCAGTACTTC
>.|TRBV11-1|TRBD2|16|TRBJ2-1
CASSRLLRGTYNEQFF
TGTGCCAGCAGCCGTCTTTTGCGGGGGACCTACAATGAGCAGTTCTTC
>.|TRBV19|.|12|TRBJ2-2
CAVRDPTGELFF
TGTGCCGTCCGGGACCCCACCGGGGAGCTGTTTTTT
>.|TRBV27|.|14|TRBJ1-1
CASSLSGPNTEAFF
TGTGCCAGCAGTTTATCGGGACCCAACACTGAAGCTTTCTTT
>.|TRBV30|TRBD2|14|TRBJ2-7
CAWSVGLAAYEQYF
TGTGCCTGGAGTGTAGGTCTAGCGGCCTACGAGCAGTACTTC
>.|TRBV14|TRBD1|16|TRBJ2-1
CASSHSRDSPYNEQFF
TGTGCCAGCAGCCATTCTCGGGACAGCCCTTACAATGAGCAGTTCTTC
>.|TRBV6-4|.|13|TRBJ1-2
CAISFGEIPYYTF
TGTGCCATCAGTTTCGGGGAAATCCCTTACTACACCTTC
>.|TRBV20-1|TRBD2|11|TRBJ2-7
CSARWGGEQYF
TGCAGTGCCCGTTGGGGGGGGGAGCAGTACTTC
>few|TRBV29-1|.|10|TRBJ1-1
CSVPHPEAFF
TGCAGCGTCCCCCATCCTGAAGCTTTCTTT
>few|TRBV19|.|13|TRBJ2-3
CASKGTETDTQYF
TGTGCCAGTAAGGGGACGGAAACAGATACGCAGTATTTT
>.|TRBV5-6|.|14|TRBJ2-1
CASSLERNYNEQFF
TGTGCCAGCAGCTTGGAACGGAACTACAATGAGCAGTTCTTC
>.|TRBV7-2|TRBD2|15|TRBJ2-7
CASSFLAERHYEQYF
TGTGCCAGCAGCTTCCTAGCGGAGCGCCACTACGAGCAGTACTTC
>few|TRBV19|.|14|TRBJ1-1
CASRYRIMNTEAFF
TGTGCCAGTCGCTACAGGATCATGAACACTGAAGCTTTCTTT
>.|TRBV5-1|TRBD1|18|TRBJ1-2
CASSLAYLGQNFNYGYTF
TGCGCCAGCAGCTTGGCGTACTTGGGACAGAATTTTAACTATGGCTACACCTTC
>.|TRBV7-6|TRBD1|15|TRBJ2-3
CASSLEGGATDTQYF
TGTGCCAGCAGCTTAGAAGGGGGCGCGACAGATACGCAGTATTTT
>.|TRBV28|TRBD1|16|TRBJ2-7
CASRGTGASSGYEQYF
TGTGCCAGCAGAGGGACAGGAGCGTCGTCCGGGTACGAGCAGTACTTC
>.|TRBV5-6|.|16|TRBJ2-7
CASSLKGVEVPYEQYF
TGTGCCAGCAGCTTGAAAGGGGTCGAAGTCCCCTACGAGCAGTACTTC
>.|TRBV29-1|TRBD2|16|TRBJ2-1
CSVDGRPRQSNNEQFF
TGCAGCGTTGACGGGAGGCCGAGACAGTCGAACAATGAGCAGTTCTTC
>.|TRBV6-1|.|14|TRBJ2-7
CASSGVRVTYEQYF
TGTGCCAGCAGTGGAGTCAGGGTGACCTACGAGCAGTACTTC
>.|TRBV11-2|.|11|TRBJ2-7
CATGQGSEQYF
TGTGCCACGGGGCAGGGATCCGAGCAGTACTTC
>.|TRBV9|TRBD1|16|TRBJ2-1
CASSVGAGTGGYEQFF
TGTGCCAGCAGCGTAGGGGCCGGGACAGGGGGCTATGAGCAGTTCTTC
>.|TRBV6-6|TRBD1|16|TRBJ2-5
CASSYSTGGSQETQYF
TGTGCCAGCAGTTACTCGACAGGGGGCTCGCAGGAGACCCAGTACTTC
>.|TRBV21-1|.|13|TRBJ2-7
CASLKDGPYEQYF
TGTGCCAGCCTAAAGGACGGGCCCTACGAGCAGTACTTC
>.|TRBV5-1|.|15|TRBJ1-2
CASSSFIRKRYGYTF
TGCGCCAGCAGCTCGTTTATCAGGAAGCGGTATGGCTACACCTTC
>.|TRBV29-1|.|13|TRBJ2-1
CSHATGSYNEQFF
TGCAGCCATGCGACAGGTTCCTACAATGAGCAGTTCTTC
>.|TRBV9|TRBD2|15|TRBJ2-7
CASSLGTSGRAVQYF
TGTGCCAGCAGCCTCGGGACTAGCGGGAGGGCCGTGCAGTACTTC
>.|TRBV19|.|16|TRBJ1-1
CASSIRPGRKNTEAFF
TGTGCCAGTAGTATCCGACCGGGACGGAAGAACACTGAAGCTTTCTTT
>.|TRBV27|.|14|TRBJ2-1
CASSLSGVYNEQFF
TGTGCCAGCAGTTTATCTGGAGTATACAATGAGCAGTTCTTC
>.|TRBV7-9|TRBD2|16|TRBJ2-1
CASSLALSGNYNEQFF
TGTGCCAGCAGCTTAGCGCTGAGCGGGAATTACAATGAGCAGTTCTTC
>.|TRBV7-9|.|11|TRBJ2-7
CASSLYGEQYF
TGTGCCAGCAGCTTATACGGCGAGCAGTACTTC